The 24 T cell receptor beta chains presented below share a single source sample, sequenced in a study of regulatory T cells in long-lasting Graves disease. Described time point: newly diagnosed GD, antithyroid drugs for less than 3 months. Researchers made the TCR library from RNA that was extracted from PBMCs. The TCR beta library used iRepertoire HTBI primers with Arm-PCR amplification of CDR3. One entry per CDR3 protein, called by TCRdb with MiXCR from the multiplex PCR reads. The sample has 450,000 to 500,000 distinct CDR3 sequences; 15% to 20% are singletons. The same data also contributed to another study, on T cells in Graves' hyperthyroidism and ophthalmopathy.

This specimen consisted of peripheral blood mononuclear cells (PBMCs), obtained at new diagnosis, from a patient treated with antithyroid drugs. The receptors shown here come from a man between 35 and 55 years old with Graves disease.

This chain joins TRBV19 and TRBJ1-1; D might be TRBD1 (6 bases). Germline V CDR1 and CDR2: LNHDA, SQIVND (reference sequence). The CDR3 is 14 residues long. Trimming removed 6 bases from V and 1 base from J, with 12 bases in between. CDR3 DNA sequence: TGTGCCAGTAGCCACAGGGACCCGAACACTGAAGCTTTCTTT. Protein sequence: CASSHRDPNTEAFF.

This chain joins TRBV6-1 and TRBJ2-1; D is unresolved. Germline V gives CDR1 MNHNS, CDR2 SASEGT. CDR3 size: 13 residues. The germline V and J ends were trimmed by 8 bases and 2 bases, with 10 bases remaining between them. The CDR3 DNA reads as TGTGCCAGCTATGACGCTGCCTACAATGAGCAGTTCTTC. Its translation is CASYDAAYNEQFF.

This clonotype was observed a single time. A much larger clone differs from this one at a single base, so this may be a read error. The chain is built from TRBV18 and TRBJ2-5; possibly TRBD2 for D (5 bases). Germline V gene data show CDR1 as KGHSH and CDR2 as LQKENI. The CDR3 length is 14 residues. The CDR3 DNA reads TGTGCCTGCTCACCGACTACAGCTGGGGAGACCCAGTACTTC. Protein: CACSPTTAGETQYF.

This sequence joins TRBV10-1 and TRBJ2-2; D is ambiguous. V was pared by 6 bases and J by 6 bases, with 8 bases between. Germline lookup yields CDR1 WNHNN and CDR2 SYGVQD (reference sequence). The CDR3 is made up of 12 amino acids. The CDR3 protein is CASSRSSGELFF. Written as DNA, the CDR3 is TGCGCCAGCAGCCGGAGTTCCGGGGAGCTGTTTTTT.

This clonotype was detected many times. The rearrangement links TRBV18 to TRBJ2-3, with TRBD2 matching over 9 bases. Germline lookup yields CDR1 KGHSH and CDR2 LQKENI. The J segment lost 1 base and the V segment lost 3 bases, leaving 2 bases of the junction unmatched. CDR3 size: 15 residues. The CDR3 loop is CASSPTSGGTDTQYF. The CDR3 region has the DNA TGTGCCAGCTCACCGACTAGCGGTGGCACAGATACGCAGTATTTT.

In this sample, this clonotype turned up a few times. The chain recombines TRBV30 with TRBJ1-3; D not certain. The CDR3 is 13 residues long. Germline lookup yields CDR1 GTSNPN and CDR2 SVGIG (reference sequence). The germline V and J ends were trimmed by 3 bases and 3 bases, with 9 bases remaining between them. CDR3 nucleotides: TGTGCCTGGAGGGCTTCGGGTGGAAACACCATATATTTT. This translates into CAWRASGGNTIYF.

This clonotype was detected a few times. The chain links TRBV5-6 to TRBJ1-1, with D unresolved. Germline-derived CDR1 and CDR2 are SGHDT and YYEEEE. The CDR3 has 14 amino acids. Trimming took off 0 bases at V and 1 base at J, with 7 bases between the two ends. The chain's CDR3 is CASSLEHPNTEAFF. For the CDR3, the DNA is TGTGCCAGCAGCTTGGAACACCCGAACACTGAAGCTTTCTTT. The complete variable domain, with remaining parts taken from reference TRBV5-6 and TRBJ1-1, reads DAGVTQSPTHLIKTRGQQVTLRCSPKSGHDTVSWYQQALGQGPQFIFQYYEEEERQRGNFPDRFSGHQFPNYSSELNVNALLLGDSALYLCASSLEHPNTEAFFGQGTRLTVV.

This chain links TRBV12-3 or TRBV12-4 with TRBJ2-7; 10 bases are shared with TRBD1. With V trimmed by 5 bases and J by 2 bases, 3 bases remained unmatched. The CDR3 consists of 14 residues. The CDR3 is CASSGTGVPYEQYF. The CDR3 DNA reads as TGTGCCAGCAGTGGGACAGGGGTCCCCTACGAGCAGTACTTC.

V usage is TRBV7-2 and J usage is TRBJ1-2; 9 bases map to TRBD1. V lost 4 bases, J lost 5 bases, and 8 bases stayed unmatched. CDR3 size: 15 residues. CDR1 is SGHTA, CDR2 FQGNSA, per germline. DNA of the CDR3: TGTGCCAGCAGCTCGCCGGGACAGGGCTTGTATGGCTACACCTTC. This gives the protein CASSSPGQGLYGYTF.

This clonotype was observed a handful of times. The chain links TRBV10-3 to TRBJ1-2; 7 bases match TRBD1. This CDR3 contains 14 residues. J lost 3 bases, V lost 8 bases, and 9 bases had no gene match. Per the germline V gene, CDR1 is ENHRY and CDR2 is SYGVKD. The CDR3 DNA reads TGTGCCATCGCCCCGGGACAGAGTTACTATGGCTACACCTTC. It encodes CAIAPGQSYYGYTF.

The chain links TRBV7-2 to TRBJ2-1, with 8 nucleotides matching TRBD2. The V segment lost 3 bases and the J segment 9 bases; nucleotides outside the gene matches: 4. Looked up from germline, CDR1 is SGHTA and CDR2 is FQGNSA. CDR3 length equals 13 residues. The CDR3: CASSFLAGAEQFF. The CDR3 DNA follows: TGTGCCAGCAGCTTCCTAGCGGGTGCTGAGCAGTTCTTC.

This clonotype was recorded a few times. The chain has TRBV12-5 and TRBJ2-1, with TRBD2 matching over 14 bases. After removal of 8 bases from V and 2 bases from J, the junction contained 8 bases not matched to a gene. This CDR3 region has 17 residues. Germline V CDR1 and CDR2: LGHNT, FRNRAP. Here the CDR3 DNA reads TGTGCTAGTCAGCCCCCGGGACTAGCGGGAGCCTACAATGAGCAGTTCTTC. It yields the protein CASQPPGLAGAYNEQFF.

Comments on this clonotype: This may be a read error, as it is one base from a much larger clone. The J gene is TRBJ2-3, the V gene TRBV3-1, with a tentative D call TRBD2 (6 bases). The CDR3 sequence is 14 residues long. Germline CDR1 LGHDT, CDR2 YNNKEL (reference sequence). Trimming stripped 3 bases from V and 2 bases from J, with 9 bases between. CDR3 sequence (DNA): TGTGCCAGCAGCCAGGGGGGTTACACAGATACGCAGTATTTT. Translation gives CASSQGGYTDTQYF.

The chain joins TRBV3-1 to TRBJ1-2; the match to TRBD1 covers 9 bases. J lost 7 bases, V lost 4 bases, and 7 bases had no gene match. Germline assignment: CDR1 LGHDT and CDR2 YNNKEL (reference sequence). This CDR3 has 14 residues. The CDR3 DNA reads TGTGCCAGCAGCCCTCCGGGACAGGGAGGTGGCTACACCTTC. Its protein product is CASSPPGQGGGYTF.

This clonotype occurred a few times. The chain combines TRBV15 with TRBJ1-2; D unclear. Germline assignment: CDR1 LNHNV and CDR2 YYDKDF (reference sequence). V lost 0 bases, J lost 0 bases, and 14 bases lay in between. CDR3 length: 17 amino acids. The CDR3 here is CATSRDGVGRPNYGYTF. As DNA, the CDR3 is TGTGCCACCAGCAGAGATGGTGTCGGACGTCCTAACTATGGCTACACCTTC.

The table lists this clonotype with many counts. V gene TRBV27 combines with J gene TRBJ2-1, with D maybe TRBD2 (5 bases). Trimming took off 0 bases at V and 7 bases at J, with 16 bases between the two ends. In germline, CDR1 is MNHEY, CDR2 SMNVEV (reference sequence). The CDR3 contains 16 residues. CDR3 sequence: CASSLSVPGTINEQFF. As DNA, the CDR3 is TGTGCCAGCAGTTTATCGGTTCCGGGAACTATTAATGAGCAGTTCTTC.

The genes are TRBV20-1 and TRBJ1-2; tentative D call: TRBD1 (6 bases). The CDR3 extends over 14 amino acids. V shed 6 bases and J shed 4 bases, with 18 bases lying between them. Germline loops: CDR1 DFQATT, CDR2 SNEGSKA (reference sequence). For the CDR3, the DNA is TGCAGTGCAGGGGGGCCAGAGACCCTCTATGGCTACACCTTC. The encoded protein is CSAGGPETLYGYTF.

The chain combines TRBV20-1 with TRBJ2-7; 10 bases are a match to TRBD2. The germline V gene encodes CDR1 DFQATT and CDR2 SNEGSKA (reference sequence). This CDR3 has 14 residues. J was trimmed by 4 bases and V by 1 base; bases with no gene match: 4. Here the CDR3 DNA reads TGCAGTGCTAGAGTGGCTAGCGGGAGTTACGAGCAGTACTTC. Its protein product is CSARVASGSYEQYF.

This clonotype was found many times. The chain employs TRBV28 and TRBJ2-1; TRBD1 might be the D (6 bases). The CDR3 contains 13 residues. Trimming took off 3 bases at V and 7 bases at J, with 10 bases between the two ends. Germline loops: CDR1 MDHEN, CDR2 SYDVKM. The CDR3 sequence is CASSLPRGNEQFF. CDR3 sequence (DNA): TGTGCCAGCAGTTTGCCCAGGGGAAATGAGCAGTTCTTC.

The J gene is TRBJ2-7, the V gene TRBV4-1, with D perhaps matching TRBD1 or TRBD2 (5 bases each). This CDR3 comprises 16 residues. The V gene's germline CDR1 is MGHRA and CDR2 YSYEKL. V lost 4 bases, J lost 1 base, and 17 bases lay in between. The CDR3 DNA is TGCGCCAGCAGCCCCCGGTCCGGGGACCCTTCCTACGAGCAGTACTTC. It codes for CASSPRSGDPSYEQYF.

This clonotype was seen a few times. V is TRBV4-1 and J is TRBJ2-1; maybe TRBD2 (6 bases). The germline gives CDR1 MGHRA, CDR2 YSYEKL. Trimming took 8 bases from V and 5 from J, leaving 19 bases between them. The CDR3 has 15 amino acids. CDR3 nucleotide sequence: TGCGCCAGCCGCGCCGGGGGATGGGGAAACAATGAGCAGTTCTTC. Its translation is CASRAGGWGNNEQFF.

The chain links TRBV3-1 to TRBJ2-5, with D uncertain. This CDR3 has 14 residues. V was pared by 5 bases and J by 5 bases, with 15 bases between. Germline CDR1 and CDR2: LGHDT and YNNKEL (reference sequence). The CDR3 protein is CASSISAAGETQYF. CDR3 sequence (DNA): TGTGCCAGCAGCATAAGTGCCGCCGGGGAGACCCAGTACTTC.

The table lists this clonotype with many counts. The CDR3 loop reads CSARDDRGRREQFF. The CDR3, as DNA: TGCAGTGCTAGAGATGACAGGGGGCGACGGGAGCAGTTCTTC. The rearrangement joins TRBV20-1 to TRBJ2-1, with TRBD1 matching over 10 bases. The CDR3 consists of 14 residues. V gave up 0 bases and J gave up 10 bases; unmatched junction bases: 6. Germline CDR1 reads DFQATT; CDR2 reads SNEGSKA (reference sequence).

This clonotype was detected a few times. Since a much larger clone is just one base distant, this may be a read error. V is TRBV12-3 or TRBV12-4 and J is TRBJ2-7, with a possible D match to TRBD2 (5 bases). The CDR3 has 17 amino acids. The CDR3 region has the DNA TGTGCCTGCAGTTTGAGGGTTAGGGAAGAAACTTTACGAGGGCAGTACTTC. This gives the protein CACSLRVREETLRGQYF.